What follows are 27 T cell receptor beta chains derived from one specimen sequenced in a study of T-cell reconstitution after alpha-beta-depleted transplantation in children. The library targeted TCRbeta and was prepared with unique molecular identifiers. TCRdb re-derived calls from the PCR reads in MiXCR, one entry per CDR3 protein. The sample lists 350,000 to 450,000 distinct CDR3 sequences; about a fifth were seen once. The sample here was PBMCs from the stem cell graft donor, taken from the stem cell graft. The receptor set was obtained from a human donor who donated a stem cell graft to a child with acute myeloid leukemia.

This clonotype showed up just a few times. At one of its ends the junction is not consistent with the germline gene, which may arise from a read error. This sequence joins TRBV20-1 and TRBJ2-1, with unresolved D. The CDR3 length is 15 residues. From germline, CDR1 is DFQATT and CDR2 SNEGSKA (reference sequence). The CDR3 coding sequence is TGCTGTGCTAGATCCCGTGTGCGGCCATACAATGAGCAGTTCTTC. Translating it yields CCARSRVRPYNEQFF.

Only a few counts were recorded for this clonotype. The chain carries TRBV12-3 or TRBV12-4 and TRBJ1-4; tentatively, D is TRBD1 (6 bases). The CDR3 is 14 amino acids. V lost 5 bases and J 4 bases, leaving 11 bases between the germline ends. Here the CDR3 reads CASSQQGVNEKLFF. As DNA, the CDR3 is TGTGCCAGCAGTCAACAGGGTGTTAATGAAAAACTGTTTTTT.

The rearrangement uses TRBV20-1 and TRBJ2-3; D remains unclear. Deletions cut 3 bases from V and 3 bases from J, with 10 bases between. This CDR3 is 13 amino acids long. CDR1 and CDR2 from the germline V gene are DFQATT and SNEGSKA (reference sequence). CDR3 sequence: CSARASQTDTQYF. The CDR3 nucleotides read TGCAGTGCTAGGGCTTCGCAAACAGATACGCAGTATTTT.

This clonotype was seen a few times. The chain combines TRBV18 with TRBJ2-1; TRBD2 aligns across 13 bases. Trimming cost V 3 bases and J 4 bases; bases outside gene matches: 6. This CDR3 spans 17 amino acids. Germline V gene sequence: CDR1 KGHSH, CDR2 LQKENI. CDR3 region: CASSPTGTSGTYNEQFF. The CDR3 coding sequence is TGTGCCAGCTCACCTACCGGGACTAGCGGGACTTACAATGAGCAGTTCTTC.

This chain connects TRBV7-3 to TRBJ2-7; 10 nucleotides line up with TRBD2. Losses at the gene ends were 0 bases for V and 4 bases for J; bases not matched to a gene: 3. From germline, CDR1 is SGHTA and CDR2 FQGTGA. This CDR3 has 15 residues. The DNA for the CDR3 is TGTGCCAGCAGCTTAACTGCTAGCGGGAGTTACGAGCAGTACTTC. Translating gives CASSLTASGSYEQYF.

This clonotype was found a few times. The chain joins TRBV9 to TRBJ2-1; D remains unclear. Germline loops: CDR1 SGDLS, CDR2 YYNGEE. CDR3 length equals 16 residues. Trimming pared 2 bases from V and 2 bases from J, leaving 14 bases between. For the CDR3, the DNA is TGTGCCAGCAGCGTCCTTACATCGAACCCCTACAATGAGCAGTTCTTC. Protein product: CASSVLTSNPYNEQFF.

This clonotype was picked up many times. This rearrangement joins TRBV6-1 to TRBJ2-5, with a weak D call TRBD1 (5 bases). CDR3 size: 13 residues. Germline V lookup: CDR1 MNHNS, CDR2 SASEGT. The V and J ends lost 7 bases and 0 bases respectively, with 9 bases between them. The CDR3: CASIGRDQETQYF. The CDR3, as DNA: TGTGCCAGCATCGGCAGGGACCAAGAGACCCAGTACTTC.

This clonotype was seen ten or more times. The CDR3 bases are TGCAGTGCTGCCACTATGACAGGGGCCACTGAAGCTTTCTTT. Its translation is CSAATMTGATEAFF. The chain couples TRBV20-1 to TRBJ1-1; 8 nucleotides line up with TRBD1. The CDR3 loop spans 14 amino acids. The V and J ends lost 5 bases and 4 bases, in that order; junction bases with no gene match: 9. Looked up from germline, CDR1 is DFQATT and CDR2 is SNEGSKA (reference sequence).

This clonotype was seen ten or more times. The V gene is TRBV18, the J gene TRBJ1-5; D is unclear. The germline gives CDR1 KGHSH, CDR2 LQKENI. CDR3 length equals 12 residues. Trimming took 4 bases from V and 5 from J, leaving 6 bases between them. The CDR3 DNA reads as TGTGCCAGCTCACATGAGCATCAGCCCCAGCATTTT. Residues: CASSHEHQPQHF.

Many counts were recorded for this clonotype. The chain carries TRBV27 and TRBJ2-2; D is undetermined. Per the germline V gene, CDR1 is MNHEY and CDR2 is SMNVEV (reference sequence). This CDR3 is built from 14 residues. Trimming stripped 6 bases from V and 9 bases from J, with 17 bases between. The DNA for the CDR3 is TGTGCCAGCAGCAGTTTACTGCATGGGCGGGAGCTGTTTTTT. Amino acid sequence: CASSSLLHGRELFF.

This clonotype was seen more than once but under ten times. The chain recombines TRBV3-1 with TRBJ2-1, with 8 bases lining up with TRBD1. CDR1 is LGHDT, CDR2 YNNKEL, per germline (reference sequence). V gave up 1 base and J gave up 7 bases; unmatched junction bases: 6. The CDR3 has 15 amino acids. For the CDR3, the DNA is TGTGCCAGCAGCCAAGTGACAGGGGCATTAAATGAGCAGTTCTTC. It specifies CASSQVTGALNEQFF.

This clonotype has a handful of counts. This sequence joins TRBV12-3 or TRBV12-4 and TRBJ1-1; D not resolved. The CDR3 extends over 13 amino acids. Trimming stripped 5 bases from V and 1 base from J, with 8 bases between. The CDR3 DNA reads as TGTGCCAGCAGTGCCACAGCGAACACTGAAGCTTTCTTT. This translates into CASSATANTEAFF.

There are a few counts of this clonotype. The rearrangement uses TRBV5-1 and TRBJ2-1, with 7 bases identical to TRBD2. The CDR3 contains 15 residues. The V segment lost 0 bases and the J segment 8 bases; nucleotides outside the gene matches: 8. CDR1 is SGHRS and CDR2 is YFSETQ in the germline V gene. CDR3: CASSLERDESYEQFF. As DNA, the CDR3 is TGCGCCAGCAGCTTGGAGCGGGACGAATCCTATGAGCAGTTCTTC.

This clonotype was seen a few times. The chain links TRBV6-5 to TRBJ2-7; no definite D call. Germline CDR1 reads MNHEY; CDR2 reads SVGAGI. Trimming pared 0 bases from V and 3 bases from J, leaving 9 bases between. This CDR3 comprises 14 residues. CDR3 in DNA: TGTGCCAGCAGTTACTCCCGTACTGGCTACGAGCAGTACTTC. Translated: CASSYSRTGYEQYF.

V usage is TRBV6-2 or TRBV6-3 and J usage is TRBJ2-7; possibly TRBD1 for D (5 bases). Trimming took 2 bases from V and 5 from J, leaving 13 bases between them. Germline loops: CDR1 MNHEY, CDR2 SVGEGT. The CDR3 length is 14 residues. The CDR3: CASSYRQGSHEQYF. CDR3 DNA: TGTGCCAGCAGTTACCGGCAGGGTTCCCACGAGCAGTACTTC.

This clonotype was found once. The chain couples TRBV24-1 to TRBJ1-1; 7 bases fit TRBD1. CDR1 KGHDR and CDR2 SFDVKD come from the germline V gene. The V gene end was trimmed by 5 bases and the J gene end by 1 base; junction bases not matched to a gene: 12. CDR3 length: 17 residues. In DNA, the CDR3 is TGTGCCACCAGTGTTGGGGGTGGTCAGGGGGAGAACACTGAAGCTTTCTTT. Encoded protein: CATSVGGGQGENTEAFF.

The rearrangement joins TRBV2 to TRBJ2-7; D may be TRBD1 (5 bases). The CDR3 has 14 residues. The germline V gene has CDR1 SNHLY and CDR2 FYNNEI. Trimming stripped 4 bases from V and 2 bases from J, with 12 bases between. The DNA for the CDR3 is TGTGCCAGCAGTGTTGCAGGGCAGACCTACGAGCAGTACTTC. It is translated as CASSVAGQTYEQYF.

This clonotype was seen only a few times. The rearrangement uses TRBV29-1 and TRBJ2-6; possible D gene TRBD1, 5 bases. V was shortened by 4 bases and J by 4 bases, with 8 bases between the two germline ends. CDR3 length: 13 amino acids. Germline V gene data show CDR1 as SQVTM and CDR2 as ANQGSEA. The CDR3 coding sequence is TGCAGCGTTGGAAAGGGGGGGGCCAACGTCCTGACTTTC. Translating gives CSVGKGGANVLTF.

This clonotype showed up just a few times. V and J are TRBV9 and TRBJ2-3; D call uncertain. Germline loops: CDR1 SGDLS, CDR2 YYNGEE. The length of the CDR3 is 14 residues. V lost 0 bases to trimming and J lost 4 bases, with 9 bases between them. This chain's CDR3 is CASSVGEVPDTQYF. CDR3 DNA: TGTGCCAGCAGCGTAGGTGAAGTTCCAGATACGCAGTATTTT.

The gene calls are TRBV5-1 and TRBJ2-3; 7 bases match TRBD1. The CDR3 covers 16 residues. Losses at the gene ends were 4 bases for V and 6 bases for J; bases not matched to a gene: 14. Germline V CDR1 and CDR2: SGHRS, YFSETQ. The CDR3 here is CASSPGTDQQVDTQYF. The CDR3 DNA reads TGCGCCAGCAGCCCGGGGACAGACCAGCAGGTGGATACGCAGTATTTT. The full variable domain, completed using reference TRBV5-1 and TRBJ2-3, is KAGVTQTPRYLIKTRGQQVTLSCSPISGHRSVSWYQQTPGQGLQFLFEYFSETQRNKGNFPGRFSGRQFSNSRSEMNVSTLELGDSALYLCASSPGTDQQVDTQYFGPGTRLTVL.

This clonotype was picked up many times. This rearrangement joins TRBV20-1 to TRBJ2-7; 8 nucleotides match TRBD2. The CDR3 is 12 amino acids. CDR1 and CDR2 from the germline V gene are DFQATT and SNEGSKA (reference sequence). V dropped 5 bases and J dropped 3; count of bases not matched to a gene: 3. CDR3 protein: CSALSGSYEQYF. The CDR3 bases are TGCAGTGCTCTCAGCGGGAGCTACGAGCAGTACTTC.

The sample holds a few counts of this clonotype. The genes are TRBV12-5 and TRBJ2-1; D unclear. Germline V gene data show CDR1 as LGHNT and CDR2 as FRNRAP. The CDR3 has 16 amino acids. Trimming left V 0 bases short and J 2 bases short, with 11 bases between. CDR3 nucleotides: TGTGCTAGTGGTTTGGTACTCGCGGAGACCTACAATGAGCAGTTCTTC. It encodes CASGLVLAETYNEQFF. Combining the CDR3 with reference TRBV12-5 and TRBJ2-1 gives the whole variable domain DARVTQTPRHKVTEMGQEVTMRCQPILGHNTVFWYRQTMMQGLELLAYFRNRAPLDDSGMPKDRFSAEMPDATLATLKIQPSEPRDSAVYFCASGLVLAETYNEQFFGPGTRLTVL.

The rearrangement links TRBV20-1 to TRBJ2-3; D gene uncertain. CDR1 is DFQATT, CDR2 SNEGSKA, per germline (reference sequence). The CDR3 is 13 amino acids. DNA of the CDR3: TGCAGCGCCCCTCTAGTTGTTGCAGATACGCAGTATTTT. Its protein product is CSAPLVVADTQYF.

The chain recombines TRBV7-2 with TRBJ2-2; a possible D gene is TRBD1 (5 bases). CDR1 and CDR2 (germline): SGHTA, FQGNSA. The CDR3 runs to 14 residues. V was pared by 1 base and J by 11 bases, with 14 bases between. CDR3 in DNA: TGTGCCAGCAGCTTAGTTTCCGGGCAGGGAGAGCTGTTTTTT. Its protein product is CASSLVSGQGELFF. Supplemented by reference TRBV7-2 and TRBJ2-2, the full variable domain reads GAGVSQSPSNKVTEKGKDVELRCDPISGHTALYWYRQSLGQGLEFLIYFQGNSAPDKSGLPSDRFSAERTGGSVSTLTIQRTQQEDSAVYLCASSLVSGQGELFFGEGSRLTVL.

The rearrangement links TRBV5-1 to TRBJ1-5; D perhaps matches TRBD1 (5 bases). This CDR3 comprises 15 residues. Germline V gene lookup returns CDR1 SGHRS and CDR2 YFSETQ. V lost 1 base and J 5 bases, leaving 13 bases between the germline ends. CDR3 nucleotide sequence: TGCGCCAGCAGCTTGTTGGGGGTTTCGGATCAGCCCCAGCATTTT. Residues: CASSLLGVSDQPQHF.

The CDR3 nucleotides are TGTGCCAGCAGCGACCGACTAGCGTCCTACGAGCAGTACTTC. Protein product: CASSDRLASYEQYF. The rearrangement uses TRBV5-4 and TRBJ2-7; TRBD2 aligns across 8 bases. Germline loops: CDR1 SGHNT, CDR2 YYREEE (reference sequence). The ends lost 4 bases at V and 1 base at J; junction bases unmatched: 4. The CDR3 has 14 amino acids.

The chain has TRBV15 and TRBJ2-7; 8 positions match TRBD2. The CDR3 consists of 15 residues. Losses at the gene ends were 3 bases for V and 5 bases for J; bases not matched to a gene: 9. CDR1 is LNHNV and CDR2 is YYDKDF in the germline V gene (reference sequence). The CDR3, as DNA: TGTGCCACCAGCAGCCCCGGGACTAGGGAACACGAGCAGTACTTC. It is translated as CATSSPGTREHEQYF. Complete variable domain (other parts from reference TRBV15 and TRBJ2-7): DAMVIQNPRYQVTQFGKPVTLSCSQTLNHNVMYWYQQKSSQAPKLLFHYYDKDFNNEADTPDNFQSRRPNTSFCFLDIRSPGLGDTAMYLCATSSPGTREHEQYFGPGTRLTVT.